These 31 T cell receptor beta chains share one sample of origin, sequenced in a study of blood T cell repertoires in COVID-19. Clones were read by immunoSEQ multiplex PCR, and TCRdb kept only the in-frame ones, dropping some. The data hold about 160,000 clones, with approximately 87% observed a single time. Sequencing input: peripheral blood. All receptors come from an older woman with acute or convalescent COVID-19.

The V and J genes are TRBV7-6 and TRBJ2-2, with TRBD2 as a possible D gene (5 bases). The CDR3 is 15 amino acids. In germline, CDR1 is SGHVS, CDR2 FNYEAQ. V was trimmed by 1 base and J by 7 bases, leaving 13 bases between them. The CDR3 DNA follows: TGTGCCAGCAGCTTAGGGAGACGGGGATACGGGGAGCTGTTTTTT. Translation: CASSLGRRGYGELFF. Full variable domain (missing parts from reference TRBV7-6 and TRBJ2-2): GAGVSQSPRYKVTKRGQDVALRCDPISGHVSLYWYRQALGQGPEFLTYFNYEAQQDKSGLPNDRFSAERPEGSISTLTIQRTEQRDSAMYRCASSLGRRGYGELFFGEGSRLTVL.

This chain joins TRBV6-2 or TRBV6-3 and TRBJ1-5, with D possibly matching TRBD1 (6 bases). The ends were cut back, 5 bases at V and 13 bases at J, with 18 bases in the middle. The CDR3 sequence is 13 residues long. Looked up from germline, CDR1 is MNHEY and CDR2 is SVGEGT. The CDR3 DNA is TGTGCCAGCAGTCAGCTAGAGGCTGGACAGCAGCATTTT. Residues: CASSQLEAGQQHF.

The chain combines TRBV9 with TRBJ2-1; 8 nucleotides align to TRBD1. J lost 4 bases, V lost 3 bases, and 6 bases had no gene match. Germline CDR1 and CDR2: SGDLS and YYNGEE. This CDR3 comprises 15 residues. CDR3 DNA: TGTGCCAGCAGCGAAAACAGGGGGAATTACAATGAGCAGTTCTTC. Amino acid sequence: CASSENRGNYNEQFF.

CDR3 amino acids: CATSAGGPWDGELFF. CDR3 nucleotide sequence: TGTGCCACTTCAGCGGGAGGGCCGTGGGACGGGGAGCTGTTTTTT. This chain uses TRBV24-1 with TRBJ2-2; 10 bases align to TRBD2. The CDR3 runs to 15 residues. V dropped 10 bases and J dropped 7; count of bases not matched to a gene: 11. The V gene's germline CDR1 is KGHDR and CDR2 SFDVKD.

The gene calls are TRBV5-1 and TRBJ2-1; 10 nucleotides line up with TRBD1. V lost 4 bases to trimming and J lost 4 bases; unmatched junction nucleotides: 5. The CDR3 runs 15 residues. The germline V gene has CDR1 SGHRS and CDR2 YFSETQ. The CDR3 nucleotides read TGCGCCAGCAGCGGTACGGGACAGGGGTACAATGAGCAGTTCTTC. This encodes CASSGTGQGYNEQFF.

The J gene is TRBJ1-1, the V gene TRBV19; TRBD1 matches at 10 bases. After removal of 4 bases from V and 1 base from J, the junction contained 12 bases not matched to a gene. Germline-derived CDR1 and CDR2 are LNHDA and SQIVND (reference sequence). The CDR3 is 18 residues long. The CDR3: CASSTYRDRGRGNTEAFF. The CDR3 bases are TGTGCCAGTAGTACTTACCGGGACAGGGGCCGGGGGAACACTGAAGCTTTCTTT.

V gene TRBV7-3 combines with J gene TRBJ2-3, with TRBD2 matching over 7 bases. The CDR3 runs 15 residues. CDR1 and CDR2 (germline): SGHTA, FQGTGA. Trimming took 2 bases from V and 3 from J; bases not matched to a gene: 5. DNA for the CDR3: TGTGCCAGCAGCTTAGGGGGGGTGAGGACAGATACGCAGTATTTT. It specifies CASSLGGVRTDTQYF.

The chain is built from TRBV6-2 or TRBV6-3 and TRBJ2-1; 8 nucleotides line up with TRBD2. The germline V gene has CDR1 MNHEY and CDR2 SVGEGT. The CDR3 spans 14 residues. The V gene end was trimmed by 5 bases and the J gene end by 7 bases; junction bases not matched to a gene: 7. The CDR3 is CASSRAGVGNEQFF. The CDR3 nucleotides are TGTGCCAGCAGTCGAGCGGGAGTGGGGAATGAGCAGTTCTTC.

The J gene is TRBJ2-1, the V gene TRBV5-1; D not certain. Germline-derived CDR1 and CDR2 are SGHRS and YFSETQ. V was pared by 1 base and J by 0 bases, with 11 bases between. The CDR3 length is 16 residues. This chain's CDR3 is CASSLFASGSYNEQFF. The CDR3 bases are TGCGCCAGCAGCTTGTTCGCCTCGGGCTCCTACAATGAGCAGTTCTTC. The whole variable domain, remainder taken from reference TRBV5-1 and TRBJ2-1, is KAGVTQTPRYLIKTRGQQVTLSCSPISGHRSVSWYQQTPGQGLQFLFEYFSETQRNKGNFPGRFSGRQFSNSRSEMNVSTLELGDSALYLCASSLFASGSYNEQFFGPGTRLTVL.

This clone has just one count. The CDR3 protein is CASSQDSARERNEQFF. CDR3 coding DNA: TGTGCCAGCAGCCAAGATTCGGCGCGGGAGAGGAATGAGCAGTTCTTC. The genes are TRBV4-2 and TRBJ2-1, with TRBD2 matching 7 bases. Germline CDR1 reads LGHNA; CDR2 reads YNFKEQ. This CDR3 is 16 amino acids long. Germline trimming cut 0 bases from V and 7 bases from J; bases unmatched to any gene: 9.

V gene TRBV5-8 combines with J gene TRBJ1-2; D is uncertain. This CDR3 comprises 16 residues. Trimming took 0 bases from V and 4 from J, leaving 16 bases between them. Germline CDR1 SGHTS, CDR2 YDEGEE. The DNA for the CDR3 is TGTGCCAGCAGCTTGGGTATCGGACCGCGGGTCTATGGCTACACCTTC. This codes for CASSLGIGPRVYGYTF.

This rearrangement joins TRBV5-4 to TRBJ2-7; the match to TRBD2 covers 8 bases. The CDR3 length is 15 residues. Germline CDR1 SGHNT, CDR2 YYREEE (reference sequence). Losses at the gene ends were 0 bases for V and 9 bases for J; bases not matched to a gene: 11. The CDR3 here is CASSLAASGQRGQYF. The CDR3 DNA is TGTGCCAGCAGCTTGGCGGCTAGCGGGCAGCGGGGGCAGTACTTC.

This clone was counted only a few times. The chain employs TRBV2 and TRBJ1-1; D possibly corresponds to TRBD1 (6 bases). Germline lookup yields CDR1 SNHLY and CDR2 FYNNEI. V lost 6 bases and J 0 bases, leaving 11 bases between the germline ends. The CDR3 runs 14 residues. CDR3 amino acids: CASRGGQLNTEAFF. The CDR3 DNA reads TGTGCCAGCAGAGGTGGACAGCTGAACACTGAAGCTTTCTTT. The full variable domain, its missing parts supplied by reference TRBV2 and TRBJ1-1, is EPEVTQTPSHQVTQMGQEVILRCVPISNHLYFYWYRQILGQKVEFLVSFYNNEISEKSEIFDDQFSVERPDGSNFTLKIRSTKLEDSAMYFCASRGGQLNTEAFFGQGTRLTVV.

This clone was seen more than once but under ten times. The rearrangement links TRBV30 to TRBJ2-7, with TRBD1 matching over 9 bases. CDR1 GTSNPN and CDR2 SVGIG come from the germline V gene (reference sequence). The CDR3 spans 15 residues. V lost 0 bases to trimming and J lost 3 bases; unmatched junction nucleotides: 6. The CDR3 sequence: CAWSVAGQGLYEQYF. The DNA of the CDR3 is TGTGCCTGGAGTGTCGCGGGACAGGGCCTCTACGAGCAGTACTTC.

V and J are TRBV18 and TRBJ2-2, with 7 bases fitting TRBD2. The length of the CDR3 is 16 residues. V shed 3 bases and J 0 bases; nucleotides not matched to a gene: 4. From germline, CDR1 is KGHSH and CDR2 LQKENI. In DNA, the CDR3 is TGTGCCAGCTCACCCGCGGGAGAAGCGAACACCGGGGAGCTGTTTTTT. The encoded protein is CASSPAGEANTGELFF.

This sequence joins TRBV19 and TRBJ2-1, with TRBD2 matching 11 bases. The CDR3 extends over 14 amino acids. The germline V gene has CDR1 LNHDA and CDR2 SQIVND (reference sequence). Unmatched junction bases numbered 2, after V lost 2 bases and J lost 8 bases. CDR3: CASSITSGSYEQFF. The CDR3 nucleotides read TGTGCCAGTAGTATAACTAGCGGGAGCTATGAGCAGTTCTTC.

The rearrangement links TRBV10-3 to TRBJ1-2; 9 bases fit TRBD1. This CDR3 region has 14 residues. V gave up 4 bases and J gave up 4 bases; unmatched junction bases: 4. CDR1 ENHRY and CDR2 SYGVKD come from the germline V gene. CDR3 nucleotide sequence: TGTGCCATCAGTGGGACAGGGGATGGCTATGGCTACACCTTC. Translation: CAISGTGDGYGYTF.

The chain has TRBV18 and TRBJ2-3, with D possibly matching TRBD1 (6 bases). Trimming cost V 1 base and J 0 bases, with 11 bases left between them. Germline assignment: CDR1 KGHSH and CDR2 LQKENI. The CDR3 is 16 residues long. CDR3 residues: CASSPLWDISTDTQYF. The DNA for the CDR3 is TGTGCCAGCTCACCACTTTGGGACATAAGCACAGATACGCAGTATTTT.

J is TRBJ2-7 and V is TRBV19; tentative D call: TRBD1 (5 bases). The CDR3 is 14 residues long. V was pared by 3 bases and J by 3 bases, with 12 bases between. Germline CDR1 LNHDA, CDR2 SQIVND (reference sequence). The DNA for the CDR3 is TGTGCCAGTAGTATGCAATTTCAGGGCTACGAGCAGTACTTC. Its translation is CASSMQFQGYEQYF.

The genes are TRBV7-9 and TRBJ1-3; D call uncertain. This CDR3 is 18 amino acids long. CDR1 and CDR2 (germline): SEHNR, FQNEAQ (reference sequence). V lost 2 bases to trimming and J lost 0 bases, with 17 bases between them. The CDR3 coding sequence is TGTGCCAGCAGCTTATATGACGCGGGGAGGGTCTCTGGAAACACCATATATTTT. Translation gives CASSLYDAGRVSGNTIYF.

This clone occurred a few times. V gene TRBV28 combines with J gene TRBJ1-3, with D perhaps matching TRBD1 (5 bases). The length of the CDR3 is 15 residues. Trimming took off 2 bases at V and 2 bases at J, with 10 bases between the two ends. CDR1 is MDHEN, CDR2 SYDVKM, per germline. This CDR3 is CASSLPGLAGNTIYF. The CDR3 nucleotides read TGTGCCAGCAGTTTACCAGGGCTCGCTGGAAACACCATATATTTT.

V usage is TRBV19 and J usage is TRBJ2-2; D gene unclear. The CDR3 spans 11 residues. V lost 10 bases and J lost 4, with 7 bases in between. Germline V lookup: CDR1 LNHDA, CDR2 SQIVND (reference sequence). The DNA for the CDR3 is TGTGCCACCTCAGGCACCGGGGAGCTGTTTTTT. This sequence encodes CATSGTGELFF.

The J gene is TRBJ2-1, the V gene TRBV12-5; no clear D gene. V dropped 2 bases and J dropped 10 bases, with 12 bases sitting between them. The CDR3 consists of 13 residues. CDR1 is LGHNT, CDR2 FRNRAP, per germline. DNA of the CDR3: TGTGCTAGTGGTTTGTACCCCCACATCGAGCAGTTCTTC. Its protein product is CASGLYPHIEQFF.

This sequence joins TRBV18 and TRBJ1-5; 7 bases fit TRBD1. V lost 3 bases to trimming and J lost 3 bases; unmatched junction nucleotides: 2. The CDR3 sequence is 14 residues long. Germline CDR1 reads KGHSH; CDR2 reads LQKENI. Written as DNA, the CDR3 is TGTGCCAGCTCACCGGGACAGCTCAATCAGCCCCAGCATTTT. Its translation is CASSPGQLNQPQHF.

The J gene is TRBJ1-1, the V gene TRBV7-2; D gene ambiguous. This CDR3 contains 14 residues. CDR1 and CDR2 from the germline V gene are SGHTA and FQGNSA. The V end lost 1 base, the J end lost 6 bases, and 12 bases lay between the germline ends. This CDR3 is CASSLVVGQSEAFF. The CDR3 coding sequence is TGTGCCAGCAGCTTAGTCGTTGGGCAGTCTGAAGCTTTCTTT.

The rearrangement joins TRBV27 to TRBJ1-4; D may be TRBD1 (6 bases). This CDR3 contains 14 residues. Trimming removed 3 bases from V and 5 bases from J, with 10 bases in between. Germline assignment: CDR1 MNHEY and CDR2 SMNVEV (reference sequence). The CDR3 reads CASSFAGQNEKLFF. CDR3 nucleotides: TGTGCCAGCAGTTTCGCCGGACAGAATGAAAAACTGTTTTTT.

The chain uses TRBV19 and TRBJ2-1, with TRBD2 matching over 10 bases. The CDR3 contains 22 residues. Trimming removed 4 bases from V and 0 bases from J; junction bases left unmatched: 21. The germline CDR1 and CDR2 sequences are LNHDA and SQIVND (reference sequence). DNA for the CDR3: TGTGCCAGTAGTAGCCCCACTTGGGGAAGCGGGAGGGCCGCCGGCTCCTACAATGAGCAGTTCTTC. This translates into CASSSPTWGSGRAAGSYNEQFF.

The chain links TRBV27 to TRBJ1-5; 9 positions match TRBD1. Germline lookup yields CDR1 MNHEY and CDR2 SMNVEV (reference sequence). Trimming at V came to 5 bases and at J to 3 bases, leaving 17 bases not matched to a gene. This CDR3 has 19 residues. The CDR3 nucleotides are TGTGCCAGCAGTCCACCGGGACAGGGAAACCCCTATTACAATCAGCCCCAGCATTTT. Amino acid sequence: CASSPPGQGNPYYNQPQHF.

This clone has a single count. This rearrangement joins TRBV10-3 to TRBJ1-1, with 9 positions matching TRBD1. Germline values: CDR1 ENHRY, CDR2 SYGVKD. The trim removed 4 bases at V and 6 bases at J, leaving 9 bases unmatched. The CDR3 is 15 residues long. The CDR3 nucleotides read TGTGCCATCAGTGGAGTTCGAACAGGGGGCCCTGAAGCTTTCTTT. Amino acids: CAISGVRTGGPEAFF.

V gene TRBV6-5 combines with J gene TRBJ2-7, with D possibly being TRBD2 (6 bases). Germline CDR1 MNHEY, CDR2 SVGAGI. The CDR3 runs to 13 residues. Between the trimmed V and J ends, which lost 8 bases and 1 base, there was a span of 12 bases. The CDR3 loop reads CASRPEGSYEQYF. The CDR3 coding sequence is TGTGCCAGCCGCCCGGAGGGTTCCTACGAGCAGTACTTC.

DNA of the CDR3: TGTGCCAGCAGCTTGAAGTCAGGGGCAGCGGGACTAGCACGTGAGCAGTACTTC. Its translation: CASSLKSGAAGLAREQYF. This chain uses TRBV5-4 with TRBJ2-7; 9 nucleotides align to TRBD2. V gave up 1 base and J gave up 7 bases; unmatched junction bases: 18. This CDR3 region has 18 residues. Germline V CDR1 and CDR2: SGHNT, YYREEE (reference sequence).